This TCR beta chain is drawn from a study of shared clonotypes between healthy human individuals. The study drew its donors from healthy HIV-negative adults without recent acute infections or vaccinations. All the donors were Caucasian adults who lived in Nashville, Tennessee. Genomic DNA for unsorted samples, which was extracted with the QIAamp DNA Blood Mini kit, came from around 93 million PBMCs. This clone came up once. The authors ran the assay at deep level. The table came from immunoSEQ multiplex PCR; TCRdb's copy has only in-frame clones and leaves some out. The table shows around 500,000 clones, with over 70% occurring only once. The TCR was taken from a woman aged 40 to 50 in good health. Some clones in this sample may be carry-over from other donors' samples. Material for sequencing was PBMCs.

CDR3: CASSPDSKPNEKLFF. For the CDR3, the DNA is TGTGCCAGCAGTCCCGACTCAAAGCCTAATGAAAAACTGTTTTTT. The V call is TRBV2, the J call TRBJ1-4; D is unclear. Germline V gene data show CDR1 as SNHLY and CDR2 as FYNNEI. V was clipped by 5 bases and J by 3 bases, with 13 bases between them. There are 15 residues in the CDR3.